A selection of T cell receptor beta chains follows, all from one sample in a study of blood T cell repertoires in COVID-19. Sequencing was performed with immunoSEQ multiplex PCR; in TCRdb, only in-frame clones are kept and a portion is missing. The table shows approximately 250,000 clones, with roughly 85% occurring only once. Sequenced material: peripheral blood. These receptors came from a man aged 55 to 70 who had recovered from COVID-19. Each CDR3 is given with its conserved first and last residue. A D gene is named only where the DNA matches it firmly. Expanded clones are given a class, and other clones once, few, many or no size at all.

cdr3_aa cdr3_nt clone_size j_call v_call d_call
CATRVGENTEAFF TGCGCTACCAGGGTAGGGGAGAACACTGAAGCTTTCTTT . TRBJ1-1 TRBV5-1 .
CASSGGLNNEQFF TGCGCCAGCAGTGGGGGACTGAACAATGAGCAGTTCTTC few TRBJ2-1 TRBV10-1 .
CASSLVRGGATLNEQFF TGTGCCAGCAGCTTAGTTCGCGGGGGGGCGACGCTCAATGAGCAGTTCTTC . TRBJ2-1 TRBV7-2 TRBD2
CASSPQQGPEKLFF TGTGCCAGCTCACCACAACAGGGTCCTGAAAAACTGTTTTTT . TRBJ1-4 TRBV18 .
CASSFGLAGYNEQFF TGTGCCAGCAGCTTCGGACTAGCGGGGTACAATGAGCAGTTCTTC . TRBJ2-1 TRBV5-5 TRBD2
CASSKEESFNGYTF TGTGCCAGCAGCAAAGAGGAGTCTTTTAATGGCTACACCTTC . TRBJ1-2 TRBV9 .
CASSPAGTGSYEQYF TGCGCCAGCAGCCCTGCCGGGACAGGATCCTACGAGCAGTACTTC . TRBJ2-7 TRBV5-1 TRBD1
CASSAGGRSAGNTIYF TGTGCCAGTAGTGCCGGGGGACGGTCCGCTGGAAACACCATATATTTT . TRBJ1-3 TRBV19 .
CASGFPGKGVSSYEQYF TGTGCTAGTGGTTTTCCAGGGAAAGGGGTGAGCTCCTACGAGCAGTACTTC . TRBJ2-7 TRBV12-5 .
CASSLLSGNTIYF TGTGCCAGCAGCCTCTTGTCTGGAAACACCATATATTTT . TRBJ1-3 TRBV5-5 .
CASRDRGVGTEAFF TGTGCCAGTAGAGACAGGGGTGTCGGCACTGAAGCTTTCTTT . TRBJ1-1 TRBV19 TRBD1
CSVARTTSTDTQYF TGCAGCGTTGCCCGGACAACCAGCACAGATACGCAGTATTTT . TRBJ2-3 TRBV29-1 .
CASSLTPGGGYEQYF TGTGCCAGCAGCTTAACCCCGGGGGGCGGCTACGAGCAGTACTTC . TRBJ2-7 TRBV7-6 .
CASSFPQGGINRQETQYF TGTGCCAGCAGCTTCCCCCAAGGAGGGATCAACCGCCAAGAGACCCAGTACTTC . TRBJ2-5 TRBV9 .
CASSPPGDPRNEQFF TGTGCCAGCAGCCCACCGGGGGACCCTCGCAATGAGCAGTTCTTC many TRBJ2-1 TRBV11-1 .
CASSNGQNTEAFF TGTGCCAGCAGTAACGGACAGAACACTGAAGCTTTCTTT few TRBJ1-1 TRBV6-6 .
CASRETGSNYGYTF TGTGCCAGCAGGGAGACAGGGTCCAACTATGGCTACACCTTC few TRBJ1-2 TRBV6-6 TRBD1
CASSFRDSAKNIQYF TGTGCCAGCAGCTTTCGGGATTCTGCCAAAAACATTCAGTACTTC . TRBJ2-4 TRBV7-8 .
CASSMGQSYGYTF TGTGCCAGTAGTATGGGACAGAGCTATGGCTACACCTTC . TRBJ1-2 TRBV19 TRBD1
CAWSVGGSGANVLTF TGTGCCTGGAGTGTGGGGGGCTCTGGGGCCAACGTCCTGACTTTC . TRBJ2-6 TRBV30 .
CASTPGTSLSEQYF TGTGCCAGTACACCCGGGACTAGCCTGTCTGAGCAGTACTTC once TRBJ2-7 TRBV6-5 TRBD2
CATRPGQGRIGELFF TGTGCCACTAGACCGGGACAGGGGCGCATCGGGGAGCTGTTTTTT . TRBJ2-2 TRBV19 TRBD1
CASSLSGGRMTEAFF TGTGCCAGCAGCCTATCGGGGGGACGAATGACTGAAGCTTTCTTT . TRBJ1-1 TRBV21-1 .
CASSPAGVGYTF TGTGCCAGCTCACCTGCAGGGGTTGGCTACACCTTC few TRBJ1-2 TRBV18 .
CASSPDSYGYTF TGTGCCAGCTCACCCGACAGCTATGGCTACACCTTC . TRBJ1-2 TRBV18 .
CASGQSMNTEAFF TGTGCCAGCGGACAGTCTATGAACACTGAAGCTTTCTTT . TRBJ1-1 TRBV2 .
CASSQLTTSGRAAETQYF TGTGCCAGCAGCCAACTAACGACTAGCGGGAGGGCCGCAGAGACCCAGTACTTC . TRBJ2-5 TRBV3-1/TRBV3-2 TRBD2
CASSLTRDRGRRGNEQFF TGTGCCAGCTCACTTACCCGGGACAGGGGGCGAAGGGGCAATGAGCAGTTCTTC . TRBJ2-1 TRBV18 TRBD1
CASSARSRTGGLYNEQFF TGCGCCAGCAGCGCCCGGTCTCGGACAGGGGGGCTTTACAATGAGCAGTTCTTC few TRBJ2-1 TRBV4-1 TRBD1
CASSIRTGGLYGYTF TGTGCCAGCAGCATACGGACAGGGGGCCTATATGGCTACACCTTC . TRBJ1-2 TRBV14 TRBD1
CASSVGTSGISEQFF TGTGCCAGCAGCGTCGGGACTAGCGGCATAAGTGAGCAGTTCTTC . TRBJ2-1 TRBV9 TRBD2
CATSDNGEKSYEQYF TGTGCCACCAGTGATAATGGGGAGAAGAGCTACGAGCAGTACTTC few TRBJ2-7 TRBV24-1 .
CASSPTGGQNQPQHF TGTGCCAGCAGCCCGACGGGGGGCCAAAATCAGCCCCAGCATTTT once TRBJ1-5 TRBV7-2 .
CASATGGDGYTF TGTGCCAGCGCTACAGGGGGGGATGGCTACACCTTC few TRBJ1-2 TRBV2 TRBD1
CASSNNGVLNTEAFF TGTGCCAGTAGTAACAACGGAGTCCTGAACACTGAAGCTTTCTTT . TRBJ1-1 TRBV19 .
CASSPLRLAGERTDTQYF TGTGCCAGCAGCCCTCTTCGACTAGCGGGGGAGAGGACAGATACGCAGTATTTT . TRBJ2-3 TRBV7-3 TRBD2
CSVEEWAGTGTNEQFF TGCAGCGTTGAAGAATGGGCCGGGACAGGGACCAATGAGCAGTTCTTC . TRBJ2-1 TRBV29-1 TRBD1
CASSLGTGLNYGYTF TGTGCCAGCAGCCTGGGAACAGGGCTTAACTATGGCTACACCTTC . TRBJ1-2 TRBV5-5 .
CASSTTGSRGYTF TGTGCCAGCAGCACGACAGGGAGCCGGGGCTACACCTTC . TRBJ1-2 TRBV6-6 TRBD1
CASSSGQGASSYEQYF TGCGCCAGCAGCTCTGGACAGGGCGCCAGCTCCTACGAGCAGTACTTC . TRBJ2-7 TRBV5-1 TRBD1
CASSKTRGAQTQYF TGTGCCAGCAGCAAGACCAGGGGCGCTCAGACCCAGTACTTC . TRBJ2-5 TRBV7-2 .
CAWSVLEVGDYGYTF TGTGCCTGGAGTGTACTGGAAGTAGGGGACTATGGCTACACCTTC . TRBJ1-2 TRBV30 .
CASSQGPGLVQYF TGTGCCAGCAGTCAGGGCCCTGGGTTAGTACAGTACTTC . TRBJ2-7 TRBV27 .
CASSPQRVSNEQFF TGTGCCAGCAGCCCTCAGCGGGTATCAAATGAGCAGTTCTTC . TRBJ2-1 TRBV7-7 .
CASSQQTPGQGVGSGNTIYF TGTGCCAGCAGCCAACAAACACCGGGACAGGGGGTCGGATCAGGGAACACCATATATTTT few TRBJ1-3 TRBV4-2 TRBD1
CASSQDRGYEQYF TGCGCCAGCAGCCAAGATCGCGGATACGAGCAGTACTTC . TRBJ2-7 TRBV4-1 .
CAWRVGFRTGLSSYNSPLHF TGTGCCTGGAGGGTGGGCTTTCGGACAGGACTTAGCTCCTATAATTCACCCCTCCACTTT few TRBJ1-6 TRBV30 TRBD1
CASSGQTTYEQYF TGTGCCAGTAGTGGACAGACCACCTACGAGCAGTACTTC . TRBJ2-7 TRBV19 .